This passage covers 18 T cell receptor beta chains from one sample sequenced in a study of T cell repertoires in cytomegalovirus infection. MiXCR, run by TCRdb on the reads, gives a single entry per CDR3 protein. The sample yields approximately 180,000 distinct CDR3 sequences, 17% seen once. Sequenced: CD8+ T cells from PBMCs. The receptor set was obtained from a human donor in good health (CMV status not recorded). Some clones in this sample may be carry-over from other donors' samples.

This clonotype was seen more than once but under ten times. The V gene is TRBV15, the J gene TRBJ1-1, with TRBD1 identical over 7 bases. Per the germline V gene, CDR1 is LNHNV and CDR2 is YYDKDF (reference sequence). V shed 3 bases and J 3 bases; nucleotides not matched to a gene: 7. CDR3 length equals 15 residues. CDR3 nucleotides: TGTGCCACCAGCAGGTACAGGGGCGTCGACACTGAAGCTTTCTTT. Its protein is CATSRYRGVDTEAFF.

This CDR3 reads CASSDDPGRGGNQPQHF. For the CDR3, the DNA is TGTGCCAGCAGCGATGACCCCGGGAGGGGTGGCAATCAGCCCCAGCATTTT. V usage is TRBV9 and J usage is TRBJ1-5; maybe TRBD1 (5 bases). The germline V and J ends were trimmed by 3 bases and 2 bases, with 18 bases remaining between them. CDR1 and CDR2 from the germline V gene are SGDLS and YYNGEE. The CDR3 consists of 17 residues.

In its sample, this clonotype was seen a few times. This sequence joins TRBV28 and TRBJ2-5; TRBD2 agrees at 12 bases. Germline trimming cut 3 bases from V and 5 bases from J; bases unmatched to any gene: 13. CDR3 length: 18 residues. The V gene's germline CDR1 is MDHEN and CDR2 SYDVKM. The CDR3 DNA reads TGTGCCAGCAGTTTGACCGGACTAGCGGGGACTGGACGGGAGACCCAGTACTTC. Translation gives CASSLTGLAGTGRETQYF. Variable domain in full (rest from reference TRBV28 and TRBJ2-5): DVKVTQSSRYLVKRTGEKVFLECVQDMDHENMFWYRQDPGLGLRLIYFSYDVKMKEKGDIPEGYSVSREKKERFSLILESASTNQTSMYLCASSLTGLAGTGRETQYFGPGTRLLVL.

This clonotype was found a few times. The chain's CDR3 is CASSGTPGTGYDTQYF. CDR3 sequence (DNA): TGTGCCAGCAGCGGTACTCCGGGGACAGGGTATGATACGCAGTATTTT. This sequence joins TRBV7-9 and TRBJ2-3, with TRBD1 matching 9 bases. The germline V gene has CDR1 SEHNR and CDR2 FQNEAQ (reference sequence). CDR3 length: 16 residues. The ends lost 5 bases at V and 6 bases at J; junction bases unmatched: 12.

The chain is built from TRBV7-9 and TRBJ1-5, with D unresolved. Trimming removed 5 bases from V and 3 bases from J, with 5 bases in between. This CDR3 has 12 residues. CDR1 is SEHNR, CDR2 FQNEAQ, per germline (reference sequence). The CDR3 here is CASSTNNQPQHF. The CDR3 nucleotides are TGTGCCAGCAGCACGAACAATCAGCCCCAGCATTTT. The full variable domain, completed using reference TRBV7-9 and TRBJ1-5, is DTGVSQNPRHKITKRGQNVTFRCDPISEHNRLYWYRQTLGQGPEFLTYFQNEAQLEKSRLLSDRFSAERPKGSFSTLEIQRTEQGDSAMYLCASSTNNQPQHFGDGTRLSIL.

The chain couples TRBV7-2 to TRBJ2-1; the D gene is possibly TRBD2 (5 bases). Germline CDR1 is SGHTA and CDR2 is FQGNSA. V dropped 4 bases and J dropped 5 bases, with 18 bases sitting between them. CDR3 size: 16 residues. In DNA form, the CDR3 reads TGTGCCAGCAGCTCCGGCCCGGGGTACCCCAACAATGAGCAGTTCTTC. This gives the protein CASSSGPGYPNNEQFF.

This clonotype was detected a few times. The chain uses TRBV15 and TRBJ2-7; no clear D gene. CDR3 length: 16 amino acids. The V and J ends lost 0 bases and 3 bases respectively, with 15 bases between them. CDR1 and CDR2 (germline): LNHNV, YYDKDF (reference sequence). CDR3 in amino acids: CATSRDLQNIYYEQYF. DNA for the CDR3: TGTGCCACCAGCAGAGACTTACAAAACATCTACTACGAGCAGTACTTC.

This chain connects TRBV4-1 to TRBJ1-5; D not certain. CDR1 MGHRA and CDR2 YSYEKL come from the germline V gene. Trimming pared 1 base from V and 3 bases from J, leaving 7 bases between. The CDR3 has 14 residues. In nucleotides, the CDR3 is TGCGCCAGCAGCCAAGGACGGTTCAATCAGCCCCAGCATTTT. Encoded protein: CASSQGRFNQPQHF.

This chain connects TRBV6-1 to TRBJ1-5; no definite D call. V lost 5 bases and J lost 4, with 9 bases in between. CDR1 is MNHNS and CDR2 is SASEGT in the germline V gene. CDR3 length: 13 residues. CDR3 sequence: CASSLLRNQPQHF. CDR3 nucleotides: TGTGCCAGCAGTCTCCTTCGGAATCAGCCCCAGCATTTT.

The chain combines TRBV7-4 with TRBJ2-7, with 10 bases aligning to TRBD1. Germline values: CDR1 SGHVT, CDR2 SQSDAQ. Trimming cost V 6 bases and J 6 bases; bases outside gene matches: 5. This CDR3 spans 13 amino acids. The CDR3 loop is CASSSDRGGEQYF. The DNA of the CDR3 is TGTGCCAGCAGTTCGGACAGGGGGGGCGAGCAGTACTTC.

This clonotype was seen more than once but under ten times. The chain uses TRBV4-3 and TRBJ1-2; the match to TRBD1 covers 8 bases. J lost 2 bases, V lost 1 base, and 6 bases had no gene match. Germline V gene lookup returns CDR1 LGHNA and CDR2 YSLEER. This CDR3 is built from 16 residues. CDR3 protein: CASSQGTGGGNYGYTF. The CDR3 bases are TGCGCCAGCAGCCAAGGCACAGGGGGAGGAAACTATGGCTACACCTTC.

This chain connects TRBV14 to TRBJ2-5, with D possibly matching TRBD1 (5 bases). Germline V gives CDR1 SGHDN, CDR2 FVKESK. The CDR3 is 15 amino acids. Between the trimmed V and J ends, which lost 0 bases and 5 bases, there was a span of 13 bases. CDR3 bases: TGTGCCAGCAGCCAAGATCGCGGCAGGGCGGAGACCCAGTACTTC. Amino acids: CASSQDRGRAETQYF.

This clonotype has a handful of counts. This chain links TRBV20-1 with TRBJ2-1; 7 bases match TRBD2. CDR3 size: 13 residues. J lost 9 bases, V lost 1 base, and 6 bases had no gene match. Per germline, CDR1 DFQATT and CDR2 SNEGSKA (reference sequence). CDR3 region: CSARVGGGGEQFF. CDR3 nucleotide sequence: TGCAGTGCTAGAGTTGGGGGGGGAGGTGAGCAGTTCTTC.

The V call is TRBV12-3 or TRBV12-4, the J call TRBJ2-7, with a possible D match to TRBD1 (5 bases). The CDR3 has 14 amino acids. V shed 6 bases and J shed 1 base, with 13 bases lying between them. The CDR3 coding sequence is TGTGCCAGCAGCGACAGCAATCCTTCCTACGAGCAGTACTTC. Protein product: CASSDSNPSYEQYF.

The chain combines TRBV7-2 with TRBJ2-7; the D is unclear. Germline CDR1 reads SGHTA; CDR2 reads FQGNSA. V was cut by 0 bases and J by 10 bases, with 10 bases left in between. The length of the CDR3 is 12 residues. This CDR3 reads CASSLAGVLQYF. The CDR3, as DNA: TGTGCCAGCAGCTTAGCGGGCGTCCTCCAGTACTTC. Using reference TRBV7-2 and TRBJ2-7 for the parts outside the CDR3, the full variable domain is GAGVSQSPSNKVTEKGKDVELRCDPISGHTALYWYRQSLGQGLEFLIYFQGNSAPDKSGLPSDRFSAERTGGSVSTLTIQRTQQEDSAVYLCASSLAGVLQYFGPGTRLTVT.

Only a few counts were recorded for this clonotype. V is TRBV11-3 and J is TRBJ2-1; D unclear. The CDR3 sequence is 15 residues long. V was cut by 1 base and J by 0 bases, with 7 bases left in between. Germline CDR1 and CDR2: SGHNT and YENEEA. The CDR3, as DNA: TGTGCCAGCAGCTTAGGCCCGAGCTCCTACAATGAGCAGTTCTTC. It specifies CASSLGPSSYNEQFF.

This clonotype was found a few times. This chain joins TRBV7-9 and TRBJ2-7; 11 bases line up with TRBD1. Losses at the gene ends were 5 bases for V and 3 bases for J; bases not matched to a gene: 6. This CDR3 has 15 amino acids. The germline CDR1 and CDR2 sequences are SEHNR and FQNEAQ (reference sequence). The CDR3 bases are TGTGCCAGCAGCCCACAGGGGACAGGGGGCTACGAGCAGTACTTC. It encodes CASSPQGTGGYEQYF.

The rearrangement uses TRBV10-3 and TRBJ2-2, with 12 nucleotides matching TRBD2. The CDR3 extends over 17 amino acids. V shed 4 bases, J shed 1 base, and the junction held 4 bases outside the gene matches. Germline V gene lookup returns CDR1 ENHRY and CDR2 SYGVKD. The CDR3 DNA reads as TGTGCCATCAGTGTAGGACTAGCGGGGAAGAACACCGGGGAGCTGTTTTTT. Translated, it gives CAISVGLAGKNTGELFF.